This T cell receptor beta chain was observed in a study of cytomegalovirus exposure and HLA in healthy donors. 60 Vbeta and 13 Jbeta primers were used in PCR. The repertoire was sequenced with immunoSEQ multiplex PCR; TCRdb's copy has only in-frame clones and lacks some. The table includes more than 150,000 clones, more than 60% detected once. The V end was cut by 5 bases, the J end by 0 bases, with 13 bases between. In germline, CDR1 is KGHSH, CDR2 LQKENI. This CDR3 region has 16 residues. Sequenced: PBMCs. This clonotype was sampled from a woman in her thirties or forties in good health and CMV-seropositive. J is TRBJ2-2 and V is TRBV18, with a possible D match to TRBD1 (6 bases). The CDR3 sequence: CASSSRQATNTGELFF. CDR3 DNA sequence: TGTGCCAGCTCATCCAGACAGGCCACGAACACCGGGGAGCTGTTTTTT.